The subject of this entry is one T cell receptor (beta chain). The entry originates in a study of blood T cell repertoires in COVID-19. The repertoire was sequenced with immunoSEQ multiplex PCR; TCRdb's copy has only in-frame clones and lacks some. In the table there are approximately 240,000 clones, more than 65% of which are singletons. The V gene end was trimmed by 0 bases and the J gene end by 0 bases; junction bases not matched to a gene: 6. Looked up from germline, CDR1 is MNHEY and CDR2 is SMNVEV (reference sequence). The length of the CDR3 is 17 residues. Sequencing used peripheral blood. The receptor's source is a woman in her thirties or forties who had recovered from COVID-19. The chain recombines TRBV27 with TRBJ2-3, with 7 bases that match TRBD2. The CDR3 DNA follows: TGTGCCAGCAGTTTATCGACTAGCCTGTTTAGCACAGATACGCAGTATTTT. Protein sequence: CASSLSTSLFSTDTQYF.